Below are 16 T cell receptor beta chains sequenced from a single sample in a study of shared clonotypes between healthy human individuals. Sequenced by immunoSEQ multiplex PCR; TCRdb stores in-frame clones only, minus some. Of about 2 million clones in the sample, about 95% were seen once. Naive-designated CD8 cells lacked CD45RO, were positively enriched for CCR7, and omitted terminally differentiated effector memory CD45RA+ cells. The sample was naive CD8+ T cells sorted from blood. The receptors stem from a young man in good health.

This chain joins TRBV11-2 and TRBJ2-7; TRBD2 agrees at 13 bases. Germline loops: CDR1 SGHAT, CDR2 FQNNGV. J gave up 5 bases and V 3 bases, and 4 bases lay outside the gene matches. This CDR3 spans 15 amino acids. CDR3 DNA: TGTGCCAGCAGCTTCGGGACTAGCGGGATGAACGAGCAGTACTTC. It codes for CASSFGTSGMNEQYF.

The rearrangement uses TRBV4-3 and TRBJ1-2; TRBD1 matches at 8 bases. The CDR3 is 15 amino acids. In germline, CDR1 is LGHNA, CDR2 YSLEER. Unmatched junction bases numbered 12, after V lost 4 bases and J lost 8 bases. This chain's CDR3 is CASSPALGTGKGYTF. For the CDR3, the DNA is TGCGCCAGCAGCCCGGCGCTTGGGACAGGCAAGGGCTACACCTTC.

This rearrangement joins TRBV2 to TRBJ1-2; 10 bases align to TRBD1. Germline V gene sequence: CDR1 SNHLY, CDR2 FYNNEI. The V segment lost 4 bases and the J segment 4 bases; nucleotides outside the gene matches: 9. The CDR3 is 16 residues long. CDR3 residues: CASSVAGTGVSYGYTF. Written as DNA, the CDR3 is TGTGCCAGCAGTGTTGCCGGGACAGGGGTCTCCTATGGCTACACCTTC.

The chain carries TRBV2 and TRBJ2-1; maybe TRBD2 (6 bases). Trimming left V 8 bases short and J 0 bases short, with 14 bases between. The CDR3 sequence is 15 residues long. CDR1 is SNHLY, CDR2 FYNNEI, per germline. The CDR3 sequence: CASLASVSSYNEQFF. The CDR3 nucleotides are TGTGCCAGCTTAGCTAGCGTGAGCTCCTACAATGAGCAGTTCTTC.

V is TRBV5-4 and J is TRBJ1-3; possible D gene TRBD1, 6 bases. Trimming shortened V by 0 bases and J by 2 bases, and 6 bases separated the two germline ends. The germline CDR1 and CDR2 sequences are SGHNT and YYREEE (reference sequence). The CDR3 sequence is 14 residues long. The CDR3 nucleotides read TGTGCCAGCAGCTTGGACAGGGCTGGAAACACCATATATTTT. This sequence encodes CASSLDRAGNTIYF.

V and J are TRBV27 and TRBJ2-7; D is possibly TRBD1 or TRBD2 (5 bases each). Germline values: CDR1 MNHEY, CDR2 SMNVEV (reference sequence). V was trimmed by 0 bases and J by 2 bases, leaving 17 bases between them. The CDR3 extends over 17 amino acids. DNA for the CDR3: TGTGCCAGCAGTTTATCGATGGCTCGGGACGGAACCTACGAGCAGTACTTC. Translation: CASSLSMARDGTYEQYF.

The CDR3 spells CSVDQGTYGYTF. DNA of the CDR3: TGCAGCGTTGACCAGGGTACCTATGGCTACACCTTC. The chain links TRBV29-1 to TRBJ1-2; maybe TRBD1 (5 bases). Trimming left V 3 bases short and J 4 bases short, with 9 bases between. Germline lookup yields CDR1 SQVTM and CDR2 ANQGSEA. The CDR3 runs to 12 residues.

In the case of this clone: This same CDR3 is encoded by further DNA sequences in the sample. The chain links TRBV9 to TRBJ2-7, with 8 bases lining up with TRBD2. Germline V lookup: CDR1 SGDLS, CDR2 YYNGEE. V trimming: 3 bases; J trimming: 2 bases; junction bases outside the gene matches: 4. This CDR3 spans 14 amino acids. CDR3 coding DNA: TGTGCCAGCAGCGAACGGGGGGGCCCCTACGAGCAGTACTTC. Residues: CASSERGGPYEQYF.

CDR3 residues: CASSPEADSSYEQYF. The DNA of the CDR3 is TGTGCCAGCAGCCCGGAGGCGGACAGCTCCTACGAGCAGTACTTC. This sequence joins TRBV11-2 and TRBJ2-7, with D maybe TRBD1 (6 bases). The CDR3 consists of 15 residues. The V end was cut by 5 bases, the J end by 0 bases, with 14 bases between. Looked up from germline, CDR1 is SGHAT and CDR2 is FQNNGV.

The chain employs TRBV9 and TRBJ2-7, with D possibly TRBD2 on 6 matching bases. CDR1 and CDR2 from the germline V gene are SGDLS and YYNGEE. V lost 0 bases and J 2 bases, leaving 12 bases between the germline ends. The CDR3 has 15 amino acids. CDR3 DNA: TGTGCCAGCAGCGTAGCTTCTAGCGCAACCTACGAGCAGTACTTC. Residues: CASSVASSATYEQYF.

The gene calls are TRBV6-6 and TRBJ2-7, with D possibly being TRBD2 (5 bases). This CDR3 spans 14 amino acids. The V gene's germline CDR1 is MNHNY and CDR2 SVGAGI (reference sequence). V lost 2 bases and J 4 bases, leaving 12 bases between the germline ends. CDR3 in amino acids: CASSYEGSAYEQYF. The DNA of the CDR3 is TGTGCCAGCAGTTACGAGGGATCTGCGTACGAGCAGTACTTC.

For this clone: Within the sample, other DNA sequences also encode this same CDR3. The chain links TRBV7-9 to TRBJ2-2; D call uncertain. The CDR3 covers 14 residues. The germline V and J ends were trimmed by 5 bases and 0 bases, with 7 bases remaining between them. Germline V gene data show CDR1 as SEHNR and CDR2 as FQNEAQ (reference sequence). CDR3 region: CASSPDPNTGELFF. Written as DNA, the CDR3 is TGTGCCAGCAGCCCCGACCCGAACACCGGGGAGCTGTTTTTT.

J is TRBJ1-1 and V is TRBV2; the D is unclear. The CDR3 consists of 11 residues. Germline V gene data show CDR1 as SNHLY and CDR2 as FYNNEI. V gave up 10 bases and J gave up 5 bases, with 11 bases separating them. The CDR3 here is CATSSVTEAFF. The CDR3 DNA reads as TGTGCCACCTCTTCAGTGACTGAAGCTTTCTTT.

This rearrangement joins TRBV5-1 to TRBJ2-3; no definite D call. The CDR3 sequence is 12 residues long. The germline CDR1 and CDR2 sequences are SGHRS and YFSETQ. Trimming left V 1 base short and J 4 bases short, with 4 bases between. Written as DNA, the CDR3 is TGCGCCAGCAGCTTGAAACCAGATACGCAGTATTTT. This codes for CASSLKPDTQYF.

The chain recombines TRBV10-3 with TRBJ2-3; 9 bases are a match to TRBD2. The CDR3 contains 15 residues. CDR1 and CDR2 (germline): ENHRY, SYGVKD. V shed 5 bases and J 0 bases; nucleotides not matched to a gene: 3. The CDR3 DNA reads TGTGCCATCAGTTTAGCGGGAGCCAGCACAGATACGCAGTATTTT. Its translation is CAISLAGASTDTQYF.

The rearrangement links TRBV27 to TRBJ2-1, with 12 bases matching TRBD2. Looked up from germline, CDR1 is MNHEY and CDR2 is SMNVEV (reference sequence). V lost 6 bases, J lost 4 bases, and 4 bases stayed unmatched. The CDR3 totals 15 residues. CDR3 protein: CASSRLAGAYNEQFF. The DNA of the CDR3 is TGTGCCAGCAGCCGACTAGCGGGAGCGTACAATGAGCAGTTCTTC.